This record covers a single T cell receptor (beta chain). This sample is drawn from a study of blood T cell repertoires in COVID-19. Across the whole study: COVID-19 samples from acute and convalescent phases originated in the United States, Italy and Spain. In each case, the material was cDNA or gDNA derived from T cells, B-cell-depleted T cells, or PBMCs.

The CDR3 runs to 14 residues. The germline CDR1 and CDR2 sequences are SQVTM and ANQGSEA. The J segment lost 2 bases and the V segment lost 4 bases, leaving 5 bases of the junction unmatched. Per the original data handling: Amplification of reference gene primers provided the estimated nucleated cell counts. TCRdb's copy holds only in-frame clones and misses some; the assay was immunoSEQ multiplex PCR. V, J and clone size are those of that table, while D and trimming were read from the DNA. The table has over 120,000 clones, approximately 82% seen once. This receptor was taken from a man aged 60 to 75 with active or convalescent COVID-19. This chain connects TRBV29-1 to TRBJ2-7; 10 bases map to TRBD2. The source material was peripheral blood. CDR3 loop: CSVVLAGRTYEQYF. The CDR3 region has the DNA TGCAGCGTTGTACTAGCGGGGCGTACCTACGAGCAGTACTTC.